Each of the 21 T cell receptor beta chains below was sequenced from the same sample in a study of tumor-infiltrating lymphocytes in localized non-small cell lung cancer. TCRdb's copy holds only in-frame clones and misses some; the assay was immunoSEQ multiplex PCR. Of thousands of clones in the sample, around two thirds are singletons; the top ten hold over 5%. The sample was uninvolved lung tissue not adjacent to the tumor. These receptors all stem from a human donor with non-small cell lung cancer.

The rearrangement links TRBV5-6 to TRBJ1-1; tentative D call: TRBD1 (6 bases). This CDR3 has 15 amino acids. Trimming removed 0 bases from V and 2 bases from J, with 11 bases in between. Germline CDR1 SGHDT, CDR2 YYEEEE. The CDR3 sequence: CASSLAGASNTEAFF. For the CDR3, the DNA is TGTGCCAGCAGCTTGGCAGGGGCAAGTAACACTGAAGCTTTCTTT.

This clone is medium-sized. CDR3 amino acids: CASSDSGTGGYGYTF. DNA for the CDR3: TGTGCCAGCAGTGACTCGGGGACAGGGGGCTATGGCTACACCTTC. The J gene is TRBJ1-2, the V gene TRBV6-4, with 11 bases lining up with TRBD1. The CDR3 runs to 15 residues. CDR1 MRHNA and CDR2 SNTAGT come from the germline V gene. With V trimmed by 0 bases and J by 4 bases, 1 base remained unmatched.

The CDR3 DNA reads TGTGCCAGCAGCCTCAGCGGGGGGCGCAATAATGAAAAACTGTTTTTT. This translates into CASSLSGGRNNEKLFF. The chain couples TRBV7-2 to TRBJ1-4; tentatively, D is TRBD1 (6 bases). Trimming shortened V by 5 bases and J by 4 bases, and 17 bases separated the two germline ends. The CDR3 runs to 16 residues. Germline V gene lookup returns CDR1 SGHTA and CDR2 FQGNSA.

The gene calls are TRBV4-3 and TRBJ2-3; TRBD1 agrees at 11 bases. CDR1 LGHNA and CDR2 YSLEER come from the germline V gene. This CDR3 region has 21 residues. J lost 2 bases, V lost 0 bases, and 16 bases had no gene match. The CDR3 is CASSQDGGSGTGGLFTDTQYF. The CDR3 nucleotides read TGCGCCAGCAGCCAAGATGGGGGATCCGGGACAGGGGGGCTTTTCACAGATACGCAGTATTTT.

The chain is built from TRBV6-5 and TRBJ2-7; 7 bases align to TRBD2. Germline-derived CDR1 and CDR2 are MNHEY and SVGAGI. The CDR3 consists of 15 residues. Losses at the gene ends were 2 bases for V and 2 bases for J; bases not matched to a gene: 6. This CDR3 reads CASSYREGVTYEQYF. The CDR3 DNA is TGTGCCAGCAGTTACAGGGAGGGCGTAACCTACGAGCAGTACTTC.

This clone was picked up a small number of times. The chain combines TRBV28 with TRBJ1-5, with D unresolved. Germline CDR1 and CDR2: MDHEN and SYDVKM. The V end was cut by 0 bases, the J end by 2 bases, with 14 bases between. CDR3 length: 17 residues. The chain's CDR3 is CASSLWKTDAGNQPQHF. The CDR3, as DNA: TGTGCCAGCAGTTTATGGAAAACGGACGCTGGCAATCAGCCCCAGCATTTT. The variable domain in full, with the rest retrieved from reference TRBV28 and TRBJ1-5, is DVKVTQSSRYLVKRTGEKVFLECVQDMDHENMFWYRQDPGLGLRLIYFSYDVKMKEKGDIPEGYSVSREKKERFSLILESASTNQTSMYLCASSLWKTDAGNQPQHFGDGTRLSIL.

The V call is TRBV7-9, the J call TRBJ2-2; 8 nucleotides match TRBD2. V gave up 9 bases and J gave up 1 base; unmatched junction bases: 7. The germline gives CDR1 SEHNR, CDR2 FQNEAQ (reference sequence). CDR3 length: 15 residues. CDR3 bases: TGTGCCAGTAACCGGGGGGGGAAGAACACCGGGGAGCTGTTTTTT. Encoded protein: CASNRGGKNTGELFF.

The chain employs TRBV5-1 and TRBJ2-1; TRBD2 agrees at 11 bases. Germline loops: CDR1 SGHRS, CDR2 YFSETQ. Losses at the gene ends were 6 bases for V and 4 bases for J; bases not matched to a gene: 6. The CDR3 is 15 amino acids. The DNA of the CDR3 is TGCGCCAGCACCGGTGGGACTAGCGGTTACAATGAGCAGTTCTTC. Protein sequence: CASTGGTSGYNEQFF.

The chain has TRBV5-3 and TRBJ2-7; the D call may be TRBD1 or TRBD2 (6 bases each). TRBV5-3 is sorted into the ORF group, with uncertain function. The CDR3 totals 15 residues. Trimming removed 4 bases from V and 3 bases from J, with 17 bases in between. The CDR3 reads CARSGLGGTYYEQYF. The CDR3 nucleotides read TGTGCCAGAAGCGGGTTGGGGGGCACCTACTACGAGCAGTACTTC.

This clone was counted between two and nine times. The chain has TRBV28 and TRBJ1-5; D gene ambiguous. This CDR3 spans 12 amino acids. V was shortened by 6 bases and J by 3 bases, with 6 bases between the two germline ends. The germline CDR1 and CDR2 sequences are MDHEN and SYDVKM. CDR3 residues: CASSVNNQPQHF. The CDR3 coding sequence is TGTGCCAGCAGCGTCAACAATCAGCCCCAGCATTTT.

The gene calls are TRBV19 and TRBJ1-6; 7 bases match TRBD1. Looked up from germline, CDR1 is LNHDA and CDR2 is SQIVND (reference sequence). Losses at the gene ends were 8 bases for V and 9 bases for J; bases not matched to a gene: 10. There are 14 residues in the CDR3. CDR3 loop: CASLNGDRTSPLHF. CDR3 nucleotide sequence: TGTGCCAGTTTGAATGGGGACAGAACTTCACCCCTCCACTTT. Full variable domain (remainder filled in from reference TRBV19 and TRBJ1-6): DGGITQSPKYLFRKEGQNVTLSCEQNLNHDAMYWYRQDPGQGLRLIYYSQIVNDFQKGDIAEGYSVSREKKESFPLTVTSAQKNPTAFYLCASLNGDRTSPLHFGNGTRLTVT.

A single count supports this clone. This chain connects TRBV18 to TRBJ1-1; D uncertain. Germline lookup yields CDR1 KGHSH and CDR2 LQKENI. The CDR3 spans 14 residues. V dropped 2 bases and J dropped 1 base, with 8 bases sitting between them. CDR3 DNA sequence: TGTGCCAGCTCACCAAATTCCCGGAACACTGAAGCTTTCTTT. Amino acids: CASSPNSRNTEAFF.

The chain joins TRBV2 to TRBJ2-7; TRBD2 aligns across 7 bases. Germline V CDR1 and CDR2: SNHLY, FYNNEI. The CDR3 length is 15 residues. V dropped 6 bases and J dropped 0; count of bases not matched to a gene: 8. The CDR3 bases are TGTGCCAGCAGGGAACTCTGGGAGGGCTCCTACGAGCAGTACTTC. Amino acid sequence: CASRELWEGSYEQYF.

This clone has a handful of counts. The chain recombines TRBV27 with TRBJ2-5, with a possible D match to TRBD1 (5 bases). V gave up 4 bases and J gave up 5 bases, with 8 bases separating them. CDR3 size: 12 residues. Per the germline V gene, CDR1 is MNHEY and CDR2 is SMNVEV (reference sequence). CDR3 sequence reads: CASSWKGETQYF. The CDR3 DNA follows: TGTGCCAGCAGTTGGAAGGGGGAGACCCAGTACTTC.

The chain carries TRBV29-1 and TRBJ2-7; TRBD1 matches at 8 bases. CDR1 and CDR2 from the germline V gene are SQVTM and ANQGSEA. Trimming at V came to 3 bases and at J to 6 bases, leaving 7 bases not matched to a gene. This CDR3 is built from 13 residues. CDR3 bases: TGCAGCGTTGAGCGACAGGGGATGGGCGAGCAGTACTTC. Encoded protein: CSVERQGMGEQYF.

This CDR3 is CASSLGGGYRTYNEQFF. The CDR3 DNA is TGTGCCAGCAGCTTGGGGGGAGGCTACCGGACCTACAATGAGCAGTTCTTC. The rearrangement uses TRBV5-8 and TRBJ2-1; weak D call: TRBD2 (6 bases). Per germline, CDR1 SGHTS and CDR2 YDEGEE. Trimming stripped 0 bases from V and 2 bases from J, with 15 bases between. The CDR3 spans 17 residues.

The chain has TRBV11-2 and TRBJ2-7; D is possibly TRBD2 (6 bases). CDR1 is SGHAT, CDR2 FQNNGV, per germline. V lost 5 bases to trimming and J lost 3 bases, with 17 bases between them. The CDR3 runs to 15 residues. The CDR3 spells CASSQRLEEGYEQYF. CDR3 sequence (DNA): TGTGCCAGCAGCCAAAGACTAGAGGAGGGCTACGAGCAGTACTTC.

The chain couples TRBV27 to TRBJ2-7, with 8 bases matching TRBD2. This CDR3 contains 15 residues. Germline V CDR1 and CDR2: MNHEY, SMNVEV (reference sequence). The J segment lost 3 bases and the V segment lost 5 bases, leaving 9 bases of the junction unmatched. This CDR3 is CASSPRLASHYEQYF. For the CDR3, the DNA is TGTGCCAGCAGTCCCCGACTAGCGAGTCACTACGAGCAGTACTTC.

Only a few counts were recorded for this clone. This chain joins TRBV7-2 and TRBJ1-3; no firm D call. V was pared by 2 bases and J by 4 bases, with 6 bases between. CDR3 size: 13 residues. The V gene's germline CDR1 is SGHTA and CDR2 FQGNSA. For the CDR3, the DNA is TGTGCCAGCAGCTTAACGGAAGGAAACACCATATATTTT. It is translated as CASSLTEGNTIYF.

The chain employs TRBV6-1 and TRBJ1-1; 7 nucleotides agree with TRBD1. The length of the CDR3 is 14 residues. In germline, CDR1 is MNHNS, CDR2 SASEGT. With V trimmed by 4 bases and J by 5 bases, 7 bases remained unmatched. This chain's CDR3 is CASSVQGGSTEAFF. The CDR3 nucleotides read TGTGCCAGCAGTGTCCAGGGGGGATCGACTGAAGCTTTCTTT.

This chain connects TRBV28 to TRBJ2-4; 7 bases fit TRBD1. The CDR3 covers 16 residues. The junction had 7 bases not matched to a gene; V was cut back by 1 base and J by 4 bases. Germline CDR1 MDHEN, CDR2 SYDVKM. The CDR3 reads CASSLSPTGTKNIQYF. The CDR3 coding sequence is TGTGCCAGCAGTTTATCCCCGACAGGGACAAAAAACATTCAGTACTTC.